The clone carrying this TCR beta chain was found many times. The antigen is not known. This sample is part of a study of T-cell memory formation after mild COVID-19. About the research overall: Clusters were largely donor specific.

Study-wide results and caveats: Pre-infection memory held some responding clones, suggesting pre-existing cross-reactive T cells responded. Mostly located in CM and EM were contracting CD4+ clones, with contracting CD8+ clones located in EMRA.

There are 14 residues in the CDR3. In germline, CDR1 is SGHTA, CDR2 FQGTGA. V gave up 3 bases and J gave up 0 bases, with 7 bases separating them. 5'RACE primed at constant segments yielded TCR alpha and TCR beta cDNA libraries bearing sample barcodes and UMIs. Each CDR3 protein gets one entry after TCRdb re-called the 5' RACE reads with MiXCR. The repertoire holds around 200,000 distinct CDR3 sequences, approximately 10% seen once, with around 3.3% in the top ten. The rearrangement links TRBV7-3 to TRBJ2-3; the D is unclear. The origin of this receptor is a man between 18 and 29 years old who had mild COVID-19 (a few samples of this study predate the infection). Cell type and time point are not known. Material: PBMCs or a T cell subset sorted from them (not recorded which). DNA for the CDR3: TGTGCCAGCAGCTTCGGGCTTAGCACAGATACGCAGTATTTT. It encodes CASSFGLSTDTQYF.